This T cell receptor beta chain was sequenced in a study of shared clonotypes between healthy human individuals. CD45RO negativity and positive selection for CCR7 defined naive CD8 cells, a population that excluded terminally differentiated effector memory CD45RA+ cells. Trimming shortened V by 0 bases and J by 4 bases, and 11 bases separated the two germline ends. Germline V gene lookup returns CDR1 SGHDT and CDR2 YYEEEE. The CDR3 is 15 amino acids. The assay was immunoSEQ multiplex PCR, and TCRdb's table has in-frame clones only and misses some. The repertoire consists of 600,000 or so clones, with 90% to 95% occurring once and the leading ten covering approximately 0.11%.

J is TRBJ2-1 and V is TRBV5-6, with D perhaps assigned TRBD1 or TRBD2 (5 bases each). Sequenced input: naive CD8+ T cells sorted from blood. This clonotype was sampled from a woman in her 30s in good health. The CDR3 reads CASSLEGWGYNEQFF. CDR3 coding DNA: TGTGCCAGCAGCTTGGAGGGGTGGGGGTACAATGAGCAGTTCTTC.